This TCR beta chain is from a study of OX40 agonist ivuxolimab in advanced cancers. V lost 5 bases to trimming and J lost 2 bases; unmatched junction nucleotides: 5. The CDR3 has 14 residues. Germline values: CDR1 MNHEY, CDR2 SMNVEV (reference sequence). Profiling relied on immunoSEQ multiplex PCR, and the TCRdb table lists in-frame clones only, not all of them. The sample includes under 60,000 clones, 80% to 90% of them seen just once. The genes are TRBV27 and TRBJ2-5; TRBD1 agrees at 7 bases. Specimen: CD4+ or CD8+ T cells sorted from blood, collected in a trial of the OX40 agonist ivuxolimab. This sequence was found in an adult with an advanced solid tumor such as melanoma, head and neck, liver or kidney cancer. Here the CDR3 reads CASSDLGQQETQYF. CDR3 coding DNA: TGTGCCAGCAGTGACCTGGGACAGCAAGAGACCCAGTACTTC.